This TCR beta chain was captured in a study of CD8 T cells in Susac syndrome. The CDR3 has 13 residues. Germline CDR1 reads DFQATT; CDR2 reads SNEGSKA (reference sequence). V shed 0 bases and J shed 3 bases, with 8 bases lying between them. Reverse transcription of 0.5 to 1 ug RNA used random hexamers. Amplification of TCR beta CDR3 spanned 54 Vbeta and 13 Jbeta via immunoSEQ multiplex PCR. TCRdb re-called the immunoSEQ multiplex PCR reads with MiXCR, one entry per CDR3 protein. This sample yields 180,000 or so distinct CDR3 sequences, of which over 85% are seen a single time; around 0.14% belongs to the top ten. Sequencing of TCR beta was performed on blood CD8+ T cells and on blood CD4+ T cells. Isolation of CD8+ and CD4+ T cells was performed negatively, whereas enrichment of TEMRA cells was done by FACS.

Sequences were obtained from CD4+ T cells from PBMCs. The chain uses TRBV20-1 and TRBJ2-5, with a tentative D call TRBD2 (6 bases). The TCR comes from a human donor in good health. The CDR3 sequence is CSAREGGEETQYF. The CDR3 nucleotides are TGCAGTGCTAGAGAGGGGGGTGAAGAGACCCAGTACTTC.